This T cell receptor (beta chain) was recorded in a study of blood T cell repertoires in COVID-19. Measured with immunoSEQ multiplex PCR; TCRdb has only the in-frame clones, and not every one. The repertoire holds some 80,000 clones, with 65% to 90% as singletons. The J segment lost 4 bases and the V segment lost 2 bases, leaving 3 bases of the junction unmatched. CDR3 length: 15 residues. Germline V gene lookup returns CDR1 LNHNV and CDR2 YYDKDF (reference sequence). Only a few counts were recorded for this clone. The material sequenced was peripheral blood. The chain combines TRBV15 with TRBJ1-4; 8 positions agree with TRBD1. The sequence was collected from a man aged 80 or over with acute or convalescent COVID-19. CDR3 region: CATSRSDRGNEKLFF. Here the CDR3 DNA reads TGTGCCACCAGCAGATCCGACAGGGGTAATGAAAAACTGTTTTTT.